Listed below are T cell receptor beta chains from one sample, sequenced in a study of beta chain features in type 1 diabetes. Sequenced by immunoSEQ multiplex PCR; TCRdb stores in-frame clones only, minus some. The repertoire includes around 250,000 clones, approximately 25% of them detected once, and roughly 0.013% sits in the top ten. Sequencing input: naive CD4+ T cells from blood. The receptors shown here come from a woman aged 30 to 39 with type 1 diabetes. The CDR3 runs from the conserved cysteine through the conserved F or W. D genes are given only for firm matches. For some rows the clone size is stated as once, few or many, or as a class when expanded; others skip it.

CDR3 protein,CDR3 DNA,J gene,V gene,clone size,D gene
CASSLGDRLNIQYF,TGCGCCAGCAGCTTGGGGGACAGGTTAAACATTCAGTACTTC,TRBJ2-4,TRBV5-1,few,TRBD1
CASSERGKGHVPQHF,TGTGCCAGCAGTGAACGAGGCAAGGGGCATGTTCCCCAGCATTTT,TRBJ1-5,TRBV2,-,-
CASSFDRATLYTEAFF,TGTGCCAGCAGCTTCGACAGGGCGACGTTGTACACTGAAGCTTTCTTT,TRBJ1-1,TRBV7-9,-,TRBD1
CASSLRGQGIDEKLFF,TGTGCCAGCAGCTTGAGGGGACAGGGAATCGATGAAAAACTGTTTTTT,TRBJ1-4,TRBV7-9,few,TRBD1
CSVDRGWGNYGYTF,TGCAGCGTTGACAGGGGTTGGGGAAACTATGGCTACACCTTC,TRBJ1-2,TRBV29-1,few,-
CASSLMGLQETQYF,TGCGCCAGCAGCTTGATGGGGCTTCAAGAGACCCAGTACTTC,TRBJ2-5,TRBV5-1,-,-
CAWSLRSDTEAFF,TGTGCCTGGAGTCTTAGAAGTGACACTGAAGCTTTCTTT,TRBJ1-1,TRBV30,few,-
CAWSVLGEQYF,TGTGCCTGGAGTGTACTTGGCGAGCAGTACTTC,TRBJ2-7,TRBV30,few,-
CASSGGEGAPYNEQFF,TGCGCCAGCAGCGGAGGGGAGGGAGCCCCCTACAATGAGCAGTTCTTC,TRBJ2-1,TRBV5-1,few,TRBD2
CASRKAGGNYEQYF,TGTGCCAGCAGGAAAGCGGGAGGGAACTACGAGCAGTACTTC,TRBJ2-7,TRBV28,few,TRBD2
CAWRREEDTEAFF,TGTGCCTGGAGGAGGGAGGAGGACACTGAAGCTTTCTTT,TRBJ1-1,TRBV30,few,-
CASSVGTSGSTDTQYF,TGTGCCAGCAGCGTGGGGACTAGCGGATCCACAGATACGCAGTATTTT,TRBJ2-3,TRBV9,few,TRBD2
CSVVIDLDSYEQYF,TGCAGCGTTGTTATTGATCTAGACTCCTACGAGCAGTACTTC,TRBJ2-7,TRBV29-1,few,-
CASSPNPGGDYGYTF,TGCGCCAGCAGCCCAAACCCGGGGGGAGACTATGGCTACACCTTC,TRBJ1-2,TRBV4-1,few,-
CASSETGRETQYF,TGTGCCAGCAGCGAGACAGGGCGCGAGACCCAGTACTTC,TRBJ2-5,TRBV6-5,-,TRBD1
CASSLRDSLNTEAFF,TGTGCCAGCAGCCTTCGGGACAGCTTGAACACTGAAGCTTTCTTT,TRBJ1-1,TRBV16,-,TRBD1
CASSPRIWSGLNEQFF,TGTGCCAGCAGCCCTAGAATATGGTCGGGACTCAATGAGCAGTTCTTC,TRBJ2-1,TRBV11-2,-,-
CASSPASQGTEAFF,TGTGCCAGCTCACCGGCGAGCCAGGGTACTGAAGCTTTCTTT,TRBJ1-1,TRBV18,-,-
CAISGGLAGDGGELFF,TGTGCCATCAGTGGGGGACTAGCGGGAGACGGCGGGGAGCTGTTTTTT,TRBJ2-2,TRBV10-3,-,TRBD2
CASSFPTGTGLNEQFF,TGTGCCAGCAGTTTCCCGACAGGGACAGGCCTCAATGAGCAGTTCTTC,TRBJ2-1,TRBV28,-,TRBD1
CASSFPGSYEQYF,TGTGCCAGCAGCTTCCCCGGTTCCTACGAGCAGTACTTC,TRBJ2-7,TRBV7-2,-,-
CASSVAFPGNEQFF,TGTGCCAGCAGCGTAGCTTTCCCGGGGAATGAGCAGTTCTTC,TRBJ2-1,TRBV9,once,-